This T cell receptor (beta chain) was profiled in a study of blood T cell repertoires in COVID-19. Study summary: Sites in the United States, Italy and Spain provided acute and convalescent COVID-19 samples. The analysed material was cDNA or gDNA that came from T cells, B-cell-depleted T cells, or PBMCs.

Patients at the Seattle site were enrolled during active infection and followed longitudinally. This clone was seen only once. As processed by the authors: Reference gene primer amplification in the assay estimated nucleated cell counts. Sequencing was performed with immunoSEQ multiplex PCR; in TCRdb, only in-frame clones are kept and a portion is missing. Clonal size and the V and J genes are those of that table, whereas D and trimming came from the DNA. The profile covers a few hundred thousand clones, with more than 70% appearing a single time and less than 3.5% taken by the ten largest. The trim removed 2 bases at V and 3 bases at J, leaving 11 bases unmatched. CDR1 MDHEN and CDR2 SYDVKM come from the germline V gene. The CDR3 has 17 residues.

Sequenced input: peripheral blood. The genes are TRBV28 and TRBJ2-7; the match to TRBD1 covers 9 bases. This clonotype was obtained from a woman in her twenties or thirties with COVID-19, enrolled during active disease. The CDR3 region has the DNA TGTGCCAGCAGTTTACCATCTAGGGAGGACAGGGGCTACGAGCAGTACTTC. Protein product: CASSLPSREDRGYEQYF.